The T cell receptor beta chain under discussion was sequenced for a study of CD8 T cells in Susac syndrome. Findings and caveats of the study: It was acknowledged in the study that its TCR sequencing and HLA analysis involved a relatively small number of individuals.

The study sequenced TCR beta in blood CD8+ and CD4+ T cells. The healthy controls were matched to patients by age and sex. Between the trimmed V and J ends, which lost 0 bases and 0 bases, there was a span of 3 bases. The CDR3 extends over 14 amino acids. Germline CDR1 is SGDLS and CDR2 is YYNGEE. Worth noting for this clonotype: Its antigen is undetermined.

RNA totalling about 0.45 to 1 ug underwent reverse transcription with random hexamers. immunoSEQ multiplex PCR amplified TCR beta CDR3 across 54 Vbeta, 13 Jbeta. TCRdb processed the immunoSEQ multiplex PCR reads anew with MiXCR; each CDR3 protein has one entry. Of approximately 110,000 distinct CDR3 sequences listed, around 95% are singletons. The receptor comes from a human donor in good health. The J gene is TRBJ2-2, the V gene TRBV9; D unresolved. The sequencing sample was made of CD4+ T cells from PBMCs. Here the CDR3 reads CASSVEPNTGELFF. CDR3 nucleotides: TGTGCCAGCAGCGTAGAACCGAACACCGGGGAGCTGTTTTTT. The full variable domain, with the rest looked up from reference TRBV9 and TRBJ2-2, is DSGVTQTPKHLITATGQRVTLRCSPRSGDLSVYWYQQSLDQGLQFLIQYYNGEERAKGNILERFSAQQFPDLHSELNLSSLELGDSALYFCASSVEPNTGELFFGEGSRLTVL.